The table lists the clone carrying this TCR beta chain with a few counts. As yet, its antigen is unknown. Read coverage stops 3 residues before the CDR3 terminus; the germline J gene supplies the remainder. Equal genomic DNA amounts from CVID and control samples were sequenced. This table comes from immunoSEQ multiplex PCR, and its TCRdb copy is limited to in-frame clones, with some not included. The repertoire consists of 30,000 to 45,000 clones, none detected only once. These data come from a study of T cell clonality in common variable immunodeficiency. Study-level findings and limits: CVID subjects shared fewer TCRbeta clones than healthy controls did. Fewer deletions and N-nucleotide insertions were reportedly seen in common variable immunodeficiency TCR beta sequences.

In germline, CDR1 is KGHSH, CDR2 LQKENI. The CDR3 sequence is 14 residues long. This TCR derives from a person aged 18 to 70 in good health. The genes are TRBV18 and TRBJ2-3; possible D gene TRBD2, 6 bases. The specimen sequenced was peripheral blood mononuclear cells. CDR3 DNA, as far as it was read: TGTGCCAGCTCATCTGGACCCGGAGGGGAGACG. Protein product: CASSSGPGGET. The complete CDR3 reads CASSSGPGGETQYF.